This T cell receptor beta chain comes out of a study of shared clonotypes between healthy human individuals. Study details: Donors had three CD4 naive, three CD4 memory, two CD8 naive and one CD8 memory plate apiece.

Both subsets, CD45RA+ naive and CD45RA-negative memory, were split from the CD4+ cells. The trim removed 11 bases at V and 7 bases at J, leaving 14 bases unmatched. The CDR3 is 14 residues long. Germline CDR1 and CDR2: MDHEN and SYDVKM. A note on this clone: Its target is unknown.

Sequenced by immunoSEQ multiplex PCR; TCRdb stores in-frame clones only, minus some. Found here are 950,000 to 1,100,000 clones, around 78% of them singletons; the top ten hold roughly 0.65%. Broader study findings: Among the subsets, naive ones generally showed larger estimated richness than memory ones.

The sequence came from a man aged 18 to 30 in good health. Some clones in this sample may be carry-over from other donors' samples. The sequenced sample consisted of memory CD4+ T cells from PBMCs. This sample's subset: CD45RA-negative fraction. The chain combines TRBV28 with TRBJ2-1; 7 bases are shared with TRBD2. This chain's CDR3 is CAVSREAPSNEQFF. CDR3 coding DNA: TGTGCCGTGTCACGGGAGGCCCCTTCTAATGAGCAGTTCTTC. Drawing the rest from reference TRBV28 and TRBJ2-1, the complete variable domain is DVKVTQSSRYLVKRTGEKVFLECVQDMDHENMFWYRQDPGLGLRLIYFSYDVKMKEKGDIPEGYSVSREKKERFSLILESASTNQTSMYLCAVSREAPSNEQFFGPGTRLTVL.